Following are 9 T cell receptor beta chains from one sample sequenced in a study of blood T cell repertoires in COVID-19. Repertoires were generated with immunoSEQ multiplex PCR, while TCRdb's copy carries only in-frame clones and drops some. The sample lists more than 300,000 clones, 88% seen once, with 6% to 8% in the top ten. Sequenced material: peripheral blood. Every receptor here comes from a woman in her 70s with COVID-19, enrolled during active disease.

This clone has just one count. J is TRBJ1-4 and V is TRBV10-3, with 8 bases fitting TRBD1. This CDR3 comprises 15 residues. V was pared by 3 bases and J by 0 bases, with 0 bases of the junction left unmatched. The germline V gene has CDR1 ENHRY and CDR2 SYGVKD. The CDR3 DNA is TGTGCCATCAGTGAACAGGGGGCAACTAATGAAAAACTGTTTTTT. It specifies CAISEQGATNEKLFF.

CDR3 in DNA: TGCGCCAGCTTTCAGGGGGGCCCCCACAATGAGCAGTTCTTC. The encoded protein is CASFQGGPHNEQFF. The chain links TRBV5-1 to TRBJ2-1; possibly TRBD1 for D (7 bases). V lost 7 bases to trimming and J lost 5 bases, with 16 bases between them. CDR1 is SGHRS, CDR2 YFSETQ, per germline. The CDR3 is 14 amino acids.

The sample holds one count of this clone. The chain joins TRBV4-1 to TRBJ2-5, with 12 nucleotides matching TRBD2. This CDR3 is 17 amino acids long. The V gene end was trimmed by 2 bases and the J gene end by 5 bases; junction bases not matched to a gene: 9. CDR1 is MGHRA, CDR2 YSYEKL, per germline. CDR3 coding DNA: TGCGCCAGCAGCCAACTACTAGCGGGGGGTTCAGGGGAGACCCAGTACTTC. Protein product: CASSQLLAGGSGETQYF.

The V and J genes are TRBV29-1 and TRBJ2-2; 9 nucleotides match TRBD2. This CDR3 region has 14 residues. V shed 4 bases, J shed 4 bases, and the junction held 4 bases outside the gene matches. Germline CDR1 reads SQVTM; CDR2 reads ANQGSEA. The CDR3 sequence is CSVVAGVGTGELFF. CDR3 bases: TGCAGCGTTGTAGCGGGGGTAGGCACCGGGGAGCTGTTTTTT.

As for this clone: Other DNA sequences of this sample code for an identical CDR3. The chain links TRBV11-2 to TRBJ2-7; perhaps TRBD1 as D (7 bases). Trimming shortened V by 0 bases and J by 4 bases, and 13 bases separated the two germline ends. The CDR3 spans 15 residues. Germline-derived CDR1 and CDR2 are SGHAT and FQNNGV. The CDR3 region is CASSLEAGGQYEQYF. The CDR3 DNA follows: TGTGCCAGCAGCTTAGAGGCAGGGGGGCAATACGAGCAGTACTTC.

This clone was found once. The chain carries TRBV7-3 and TRBJ2-2; no clear D gene. Germline assignment: CDR1 SGHTA and CDR2 FQGTGA. This CDR3 comprises 18 residues. Trimming stripped 5 bases from V and 6 bases from J, with 25 bases between. The CDR3: CASSQGMVGSRGSGELFF. The CDR3, as DNA: TGTGCCAGCAGCCAAGGCATGGTTGGTAGCCGAGGCTCCGGGGAGCTGTTTTTT.

The V gene is TRBV10-1, the J gene TRBJ2-3; a possible D gene is TRBD2 (6 bases). The CDR3 has 15 residues. V lost 0 bases, J lost 2 bases, and 9 bases lay in between. Germline V CDR1 and CDR2: WNHNN, SYGVQD (reference sequence). The CDR3 sequence: CASSESGTPTDTQYF. In nucleotides, the CDR3 is TGCGCCAGCAGTGAGTCGGGGACTCCCACAGATACGCAGTATTTT.

The chain combines TRBV9 with TRBJ2-7, with TRBD1 matching over 11 bases. This CDR3 region has 17 residues. V lost 2 bases and J lost 5; bases outside the gene matches: 12. The germline CDR1 and CDR2 sequences are SGDLS and YYNGEE. CDR3 in amino acids: CASSVRRDRGNVDEQYF. The DNA of the CDR3 is TGTGCCAGCAGCGTCCGCCGGGACAGGGGGAATGTCGACGAGCAGTACTTC.

The chain uses TRBV12-5 and TRBJ1-5, with D maybe TRBD1 (5 bases). Trimming removed 4 bases from V and 7 bases from J, with 17 bases in between. There are 15 residues in the CDR3. The germline V gene has CDR1 LGHNT and CDR2 FRNRAP. In DNA, the CDR3 is TGTGCTAGTGGTTCCTCCGGGGGGGGAGGACAGCCCCAGCATTTT. Its protein is CASGSSGGGGQPQHF. Full variable domain (outside the CDR3, taken from reference TRBV12-5 and TRBJ1-5): DARVTQTPRHKVTEMGQEVTMRCQPILGHNTVFWYRQTMMQGLELLAYFRNRAPLDDSGMPKDRFSAEMPDATLATLKIQPSEPRDSAVYFCASGSSGGGGQPQHFGDGTRLSIL.